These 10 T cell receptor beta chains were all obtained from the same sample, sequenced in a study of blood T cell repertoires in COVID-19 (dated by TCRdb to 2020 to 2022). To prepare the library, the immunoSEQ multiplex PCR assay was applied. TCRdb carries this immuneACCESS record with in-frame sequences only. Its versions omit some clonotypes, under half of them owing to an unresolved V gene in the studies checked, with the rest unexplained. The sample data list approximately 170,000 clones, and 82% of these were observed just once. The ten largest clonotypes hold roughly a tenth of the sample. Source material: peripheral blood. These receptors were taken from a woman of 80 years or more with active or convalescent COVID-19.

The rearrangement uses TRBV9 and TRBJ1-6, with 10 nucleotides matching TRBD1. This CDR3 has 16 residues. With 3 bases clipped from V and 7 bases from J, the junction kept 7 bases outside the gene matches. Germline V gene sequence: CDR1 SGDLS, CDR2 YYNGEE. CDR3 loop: CASSGQGARPNSPLHF. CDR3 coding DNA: TGTGCCAGCAGCGGACAGGGGGCGCGACCGAATTCACCCCTCCACTTT.

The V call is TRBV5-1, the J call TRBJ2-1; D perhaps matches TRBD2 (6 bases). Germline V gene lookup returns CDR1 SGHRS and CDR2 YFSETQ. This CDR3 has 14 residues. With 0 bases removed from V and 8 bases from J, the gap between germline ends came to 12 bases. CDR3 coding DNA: TGCGCCAGCAGCTTGGAGGGACTTTGGGATGAGCAGTTCTTC. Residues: CASSLEGLWDEQFF.

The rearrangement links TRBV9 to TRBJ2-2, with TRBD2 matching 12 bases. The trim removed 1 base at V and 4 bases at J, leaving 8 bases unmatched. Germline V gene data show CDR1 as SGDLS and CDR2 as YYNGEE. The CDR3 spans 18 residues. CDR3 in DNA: TGTGCCAGCAGCGTATCCTCCACTAGCGGGAGGACCACCGGGGAGCTGTTTTTT. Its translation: CASSVSSTSGRTTGELFF.

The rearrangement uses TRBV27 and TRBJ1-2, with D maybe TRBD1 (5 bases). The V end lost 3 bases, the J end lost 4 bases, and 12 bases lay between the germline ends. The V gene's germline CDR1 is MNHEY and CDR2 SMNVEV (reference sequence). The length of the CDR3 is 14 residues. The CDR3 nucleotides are TGTGCCAGCAGTTTTGCGGGGGGAAGCTATGGCTACACCTTC. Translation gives CASSFAGGSYGYTF.

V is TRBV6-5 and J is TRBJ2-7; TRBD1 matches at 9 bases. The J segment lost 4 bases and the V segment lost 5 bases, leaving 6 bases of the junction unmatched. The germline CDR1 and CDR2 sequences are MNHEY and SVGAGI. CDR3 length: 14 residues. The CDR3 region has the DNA TGTGCCAGCAGTCCCGGGACAGGGATTTACGAGCAGTACTTC. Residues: CASSPGTGIYEQYF.

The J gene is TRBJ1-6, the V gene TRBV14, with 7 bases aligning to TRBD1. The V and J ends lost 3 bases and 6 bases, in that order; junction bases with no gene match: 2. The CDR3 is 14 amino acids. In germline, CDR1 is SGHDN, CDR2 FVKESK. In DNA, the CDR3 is TGTGCCAGCAGCCAGGCAGGGGGTAATTCACCCCTCCACTTT. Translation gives CASSQAGGNSPLHF.

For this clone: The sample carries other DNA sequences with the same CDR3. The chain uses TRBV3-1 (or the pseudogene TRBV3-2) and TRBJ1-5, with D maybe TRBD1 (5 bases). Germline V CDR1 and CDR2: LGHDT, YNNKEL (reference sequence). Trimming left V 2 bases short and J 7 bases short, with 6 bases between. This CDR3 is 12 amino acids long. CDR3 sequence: CASSQQGQPQHF. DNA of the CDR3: TGTGCCAGCAGCCAACAGGGCCAGCCCCAGCATTTT.

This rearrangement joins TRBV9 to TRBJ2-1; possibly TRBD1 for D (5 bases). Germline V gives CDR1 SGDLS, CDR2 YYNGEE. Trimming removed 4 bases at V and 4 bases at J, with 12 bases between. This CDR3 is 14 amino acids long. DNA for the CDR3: TGTGCCAGCAGCCATCAGGACACGTACAATGAGCAGTTCTTC. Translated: CASSHQDTYNEQFF.

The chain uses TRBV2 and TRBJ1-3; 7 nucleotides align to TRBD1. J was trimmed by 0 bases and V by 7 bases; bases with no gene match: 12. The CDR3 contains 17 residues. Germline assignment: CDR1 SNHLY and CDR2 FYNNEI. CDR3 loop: CASTRQGTSFSGNTIYF. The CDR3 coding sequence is TGTGCCAGCACCCGACAGGGAACTTCTTTCTCTGGAAACACCATATATTTT.

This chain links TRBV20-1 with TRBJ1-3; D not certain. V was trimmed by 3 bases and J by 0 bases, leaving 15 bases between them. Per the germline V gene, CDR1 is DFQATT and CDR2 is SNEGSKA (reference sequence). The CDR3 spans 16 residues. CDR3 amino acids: CSASRSNTYSGNTIYF. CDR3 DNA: TGCAGTGCTAGTCGCTCGAATACCTACTCTGGAAACACCATATATTTT.